This TCR beta chain stems from a study of response to subunit inactivated influenza vaccine. Broader study findings: Authors proposed each seasonal influenza vaccination draws in few new T cells.

Comment on this clonotype: The antigen is unknown.

MiXCR, applied by TCRdb to the RT-PCR reads, yields one record per CDR3 protein. The sample holds about 170,000 distinct CDR3 sequences, about 11% seen once. The sequencing here drew on CD8+ T cells sorted from PBMCs, taken around 25 months after vaccination. The clonotype comes from a man aged 50 to 69 who received an inactivated influenza vaccine.

CDR3 protein: CASIRTSGPYEQYF. CDR3 nucleotide sequence: TGTGCCAGCATTAGGACTAGCGGGCCCTACGAGCAGTACTTC. The chain has TRBV27 and TRBJ2-7, with 11 nucleotides matching TRBD2. The length of the CDR3 is 14 residues. Germline lookup yields CDR1 MNHEY and CDR2 SMNVEV (reference sequence). Unmatched junction bases numbered 4, after V lost 7 bases and J lost 2 bases.